The 22 T cell receptor beta chains below all came from one sample that was sequenced in a study of CD8 T cells in Susac syndrome. An input of roughly 0.5 to 1 ug of RNA was subjected to reverse transcription using random hexamers. TCRdb reprocessed the immunoSEQ multiplex PCR reads with MiXCR, giving one entry per CDR3 protein. The profile shows more than 110,000 distinct CDR3 sequences, approximately 95% of them singletons. Input material: CD8+ T cells from PBMCs. Every receptor here comes from a human donor in good health.

The chain links TRBV7-9 to TRBJ2-7; TRBD1 is a possible D gene (8 bases). Trimming removed 5 bases from V and 3 bases from J, with 26 bases in between. This CDR3 comprises 18 residues. Per germline, CDR1 SEHNR and CDR2 FQNEAQ (reference sequence). The CDR3 nucleotides are TGTGCCAGCAGCCCCATAGATGGTGGACAGGGCGGGGGCTACGAGCAGTACTTC. Its protein product is CASSPIDGGQGGGYEQYF.

This chain links TRBV30 with TRBJ2-7; D possibly matches TRBD1 or TRBD2 (5 bases each). With 0 bases removed from V and 2 bases from J, the gap between germline ends came to 11 bases. The CDR3 runs to 14 residues. Germline CDR1 is GTSNPN and CDR2 is SVGIG (reference sequence). CDR3 nucleotides: TGTGCCTGGAGTGTTATGGGGGATCCCTACGAGCAGTACTTC. Its translation: CAWSVMGDPYEQYF.

This clonotype was seen a single time. The rearrangement uses TRBV20-1 and TRBJ1-1; 11 bases agree with TRBD1. Germline assignment: CDR1 DFQATT and CDR2 SNEGSKA (reference sequence). This CDR3 spans 14 amino acids. V shed 4 bases, J shed 5 bases, and the junction held 6 bases outside the gene matches. This CDR3 reads CSAIGQGALTEAFF. The CDR3 DNA sequence: TGCAGTGCTATCGGACAGGGGGCGCTGACTGAAGCTTTCTTT.

The rearrangement joins TRBV19 to TRBJ2-2; TRBD2 matches 12 bases. CDR3 length: 18 amino acids. Germline CDR1 is LNHDA and CDR2 is SQIVND (reference sequence). Trimming cost V 5 bases and J 5 bases; bases outside gene matches: 12. CDR3 loop: CASSGPLAGGPWTGELFF. As DNA, the CDR3 is TGTGCCAGTAGTGGCCCCCTAGCGGGAGGGCCCTGGACCGGGGAGCTGTTTTTT.

The table lists this clonotype with a few counts. The V and J genes are TRBV9 and TRBJ2-1; D not certain. The CDR3 totals 11 residues. V was pared by 1 base and J by 6 bases, with 2 bases between. In germline, CDR1 is SGDLS, CDR2 YYNGEE. CDR3 in DNA: TGTGCCAGCAGCGTATCCAATGAGCAGTTCTTC. Translating it yields CASSVSNEQFF.

The chain links TRBV3-1 to TRBJ2-1; D is ambiguous. Germline V gene data show CDR1 as LGHDT and CDR2 as YNNKEL (reference sequence). Trimming removed 1 base at V and 0 bases at J, with 10 bases between. The CDR3 is made up of 16 amino acids. CDR3 sequence: CASSQVDLVSYNEQFF. CDR3 DNA: TGTGCCAGCAGCCAAGTCGACCTCGTCTCCTACAATGAGCAGTTCTTC.

The chain links TRBV3-1 to TRBJ2-6; a possible D gene is TRBD2 (5 bases). CDR1 is LGHDT and CDR2 is YNNKEL in the germline V gene (reference sequence). V dropped 3 bases and J dropped 0 bases, with 18 bases sitting between them. This CDR3 spans 19 amino acids. The CDR3 bases are TGTGCCAGCAGCCATCAACTACACTGGGGAGACTCTGGGGCCAACGTCCTGACTTTC. Translated, it gives CASSHQLHWGDSGANVLTF.

This rearrangement joins TRBV4-3 to TRBJ2-2, with TRBD2 identical over 7 bases. The V segment lost 3 bases and the J segment 5 bases; nucleotides outside the gene matches: 6. CDR3 length: 15 amino acids. CDR1 LGHNA and CDR2 YSLEER come from the germline V gene. As DNA, the CDR3 is TGCGCCAGCAGCCAGGACTTCGGGAGGACCGGGGAGCTGTTTTTT. It codes for CASSQDFGRTGELFF.

This clonotype showed up just a few times. This chain uses TRBV27 with TRBJ2-1; D not certain. The length of the CDR3 is 11 residues. Looked up from germline, CDR1 is MNHEY and CDR2 is SMNVEV (reference sequence). With 6 bases removed from V and 3 bases from J, the gap between germline ends came to 3 bases. CDR3 in DNA: TGTGCCAGCAGCCGCTACAATGAGCAGTTCTTC. Its protein is CASSRYNEQFF.

J is TRBJ1-1 and V is TRBV19, with 10 positions matching TRBD1. The CDR3 consists of 15 residues. Germline loops: CDR1 LNHDA, CDR2 SQIVND (reference sequence). With V trimmed by 4 bases and J by 7 bases, 9 bases remained unmatched. CDR3 sequence (DNA): TGTGCCAGTAGTAGGGACAGGGGAAGGATCAATGAAGCTTTCTTT. It translates to CASSRDRGRINEAFF. The complete variable domain, with remaining parts taken from reference TRBV19 and TRBJ1-1, reads DGGITQSPKYLFRKEGQNVTLSCEQNLNHDAMYWYRQDPGQGLRLIYYSQIVNDFQKGDIAEGYSVSREKKESFPLTVTSAQKNPTAFYLCASSRDRGRINEAFFGQGTRLTVV.

This sequence joins TRBV29-1 and TRBJ1-1, with D tentatively TRBD1 (5 bases). The V and J ends lost 1 base and 1 base respectively, with 7 bases between them. The CDR3 consists of 13 residues. Germline CDR1 SQVTM, CDR2 ANQGSEA. CDR3 in DNA: TGCAGCGTTGAAGGGGGGGGGAACACTGAAGCTTTCTTT. Its translation is CSVEGGGNTEAFF. The full variable domain, with the rest looked up from reference TRBV29-1 and TRBJ1-1, is SAVISQKPSRDICQRGTSLTIQCQVDSQVTMMFWYRQQPGQSLTLIATANQGSEATYESGFVIDKFPISRPNLTFSTLTVSNMSPEDSSIYLCSVEGGGNTEAFFGQGTRLTVV.

This sequence joins TRBV29-1 and TRBJ1-2; the D gene is possibly TRBD1 (6 bases). V was clipped by 7 bases and J by 3 bases, with 15 bases between them. The CDR3 contains 13 residues. In germline, CDR1 is SQVTM, CDR2 ANQGSEA. This CDR3 reads CSGMGRGDYGYTF. The CDR3 coding sequence is TGCAGCGGAATGGGCAGGGGAGACTATGGCTACACCTTC. The full variable domain, completed using reference TRBV29-1 and TRBJ1-2, is SAVISQKPSRDICQRGTSLTIQCQVDSQVTMMFWYRQQPGQSLTLIATANQGSEATYESGFVIDKFPISRPNLTFSTLTVSNMSPEDSSIYLCSGMGRGDYGYTFGSGTRLTVV.

This chain links TRBV5-1 with TRBJ2-7, with D uncertain. The CDR3 length is 12 residues. Trimming took 0 bases from V and 2 from J, leaving 3 bases between them. Germline CDR1 SGHRS, CDR2 YFSETQ. Here the CDR3 reads CASSLEAYEQYF. The CDR3 bases are TGCGCCAGCAGCTTGGAGGCCTACGAGCAGTACTTC.

The CDR3 DNA sequence: TGTGCCAGCAGCTTGTGGTCGGGGACAGGGGATGGGAATGAGCAGTTCTTC. It is translated as CASSLWSGTGDGNEQFF. J is TRBJ2-1 and V is TRBV11-2; 10 bases align to TRBD1. The V and J ends lost 3 bases and 7 bases, in that order; junction bases with no gene match: 12. Germline V lookup: CDR1 SGHAT, CDR2 FQNNGV. This CDR3 is 17 amino acids long.

The chain has TRBV20-1 and TRBJ2-2; the D gene is possibly TRBD2 (5 bases). CDR1 and CDR2 (germline): DFQATT, SNEGSKA (reference sequence). The CDR3 contains 15 residues. The V gene lost 1 base and the J gene lost 4 bases, with 13 bases spanning the gap. The CDR3 DNA follows: TGCAGTGCTAGAGGGACTGCCAAAGCCACCGGGGAGCTGTTTTTT. This codes for CSARGTAKATGELFF.

Written as DNA, the CDR3 is TGTGCCAGCAGGGCAATTGGGACAGATACGCAGTATTTT. It yields the protein CASRAIGTDTQYF. The V gene is TRBV6-2 or TRBV6-3, the J gene TRBJ2-3, with D uncertain. Germline assignment: CDR1 MNHEY and CDR2 SVGEGT. V was trimmed by 6 bases and J by 3 bases, leaving 10 bases between them. The CDR3 is made up of 13 amino acids.

The gene calls are TRBV7-9 and TRBJ2-7; 7 bases are a match to TRBD1. The CDR3 consists of 14 residues. With 5 bases clipped from V and 2 bases from J, the junction kept 6 bases outside the gene matches. Germline CDR1 and CDR2: SEHNR and FQNEAQ (reference sequence). CDR3 sequence: CASSPPGTAYEQYF. The CDR3 DNA is TGTGCCAGCAGCCCTCCCGGGACAGCCTACGAGCAGTACTTC.

This clonotype was seen just once. Germline is not matched at one junction end, which may reflect a read error. The chain employs TRBV29-1 and TRBJ2-6, with D tentatively TRBD2 (5 bases). The CDR3 is 13 amino acids. Germline V gives CDR1 SQVTM, CDR2 ANQGSEA. Written as DNA, the CDR3 is TGCAGCTTTGAGGGCGCTGGGGCCAACGTCCTGACTTTC. This codes for CSFEGAGANVLTF.

The chain has TRBV30 and TRBJ1-5, with 7 bases aligning to TRBD1. The CDR3 runs 17 residues. After removal of 2 bases from V and 4 bases from J, the junction contained 14 bases not matched to a gene. Germline assignment: CDR1 GTSNPN and CDR2 SVGIG (reference sequence). The CDR3 coding sequence is TGTGCCTGGAGTTCGAACGTCGGGACAGCCCTAAATCAGCCCCAGCATTTT. Translation: CAWSSNVGTALNQPQHF.

The chain combines TRBV28 with TRBJ1-5, with D perhaps matching TRBD1 (5 bases). Trimming took off 6 bases at V and 9 bases at J, with 27 bases between the two ends. The germline gives CDR1 MDHEN, CDR2 SYDVKM. The CDR3 has 17 amino acids. In nucleotides, the CDR3 is TGTGCCAGCAGCCTCTCCCGGACACATACTCGTTATCCGCCCCAGCATTTT. Translation gives CASSLSRTHTRYPPQHF.

The chain has TRBV28 and TRBJ2-5; TRBD1 matches at 8 bases. This CDR3 region has 14 residues. Losses at the gene ends were 8 bases for V and 0 bases for J; bases not matched to a gene: 5. The germline V gene encodes CDR1 MDHEN and CDR2 SYDVKM. CDR3 loop: CASRDRPHQETQYF. The CDR3 nucleotides are TGTGCCAGCCGGGACAGGCCCCACCAAGAGACCCAGTACTTC.

The DNA of the CDR3 is TGCAGTGCCTTTACTCTAGCGGGAGTTGTCGGTGAGCAGTTCTTC. This codes for CSAFTLAGVVGEQFF. V usage is TRBV20-1 and J usage is TRBJ2-1, with TRBD2 identical over 10 bases. V was pared by 6 bases and J by 9 bases, with 14 bases of the junction left unmatched. Germline V gives CDR1 DFQATT, CDR2 SNEGSKA (reference sequence). CDR3 length: 15 residues.